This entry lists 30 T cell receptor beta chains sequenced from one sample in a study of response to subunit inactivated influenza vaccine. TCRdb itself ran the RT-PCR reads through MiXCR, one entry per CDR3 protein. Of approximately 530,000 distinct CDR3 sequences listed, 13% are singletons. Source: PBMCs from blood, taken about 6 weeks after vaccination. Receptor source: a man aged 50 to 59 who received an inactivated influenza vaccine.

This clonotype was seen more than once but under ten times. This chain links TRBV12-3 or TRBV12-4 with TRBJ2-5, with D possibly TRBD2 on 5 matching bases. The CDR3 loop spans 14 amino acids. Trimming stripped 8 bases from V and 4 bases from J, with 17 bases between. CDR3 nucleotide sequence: TGTGCCAGCGTCCCGGCCGGGATTTCAGAGACCCAGTACTTC. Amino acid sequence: CASVPAGISETQYF.

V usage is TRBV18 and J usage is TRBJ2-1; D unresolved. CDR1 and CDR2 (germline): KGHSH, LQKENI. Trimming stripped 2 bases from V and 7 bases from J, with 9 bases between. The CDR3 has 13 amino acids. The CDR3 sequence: CASSPSSRNEQFF. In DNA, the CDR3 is TGTGCCAGCTCACCAAGCTCGCGGAATGAGCAGTTCTTC.

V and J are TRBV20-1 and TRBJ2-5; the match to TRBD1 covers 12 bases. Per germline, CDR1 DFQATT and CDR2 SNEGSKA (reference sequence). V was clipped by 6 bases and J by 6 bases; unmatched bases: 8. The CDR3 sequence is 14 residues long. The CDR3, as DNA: TGCAGTGCGTGGGGACAGGGGGCCGTTAAGACCCAGTACTTC. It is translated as CSAWGQGAVKTQYF.

As DNA, the CDR3 is TGTGCCACCAGCAGAGATGGACAGGACCAAGAGACCCAGTACTTC. This encodes CATSRDGQDQETQYF. The rearrangement links TRBV15 to TRBJ2-5; 7 bases are shared with TRBD1. The CDR3 is made up of 15 amino acids. CDR1 is LNHNV, CDR2 YYDKDF, per germline (reference sequence). The V segment lost 0 bases and the J segment 0 bases; nucleotides outside the gene matches: 1. The entire variable domain, with the rest obtained from reference TRBV15 and TRBJ2-5, is as follows: DAMVIQNPRYQVTQFGKPVTLSCSQTLNHNVMYWYQQKSSQAPKLLFHYYDKDFNNEADTPDNFQSRRPNTSFCFLDIRSPGLGDTAMYLCATSRDGQDQETQYFGPGTRLLVL.

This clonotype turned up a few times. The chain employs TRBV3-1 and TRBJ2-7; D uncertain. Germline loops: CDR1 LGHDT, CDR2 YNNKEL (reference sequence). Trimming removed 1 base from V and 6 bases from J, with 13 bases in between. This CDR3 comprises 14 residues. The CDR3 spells CASSQVRLGLEQYF. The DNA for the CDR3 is TGTGCCAGCAGCCAAGTCCGGTTGGGCCTCGAGCAGTACTTC.

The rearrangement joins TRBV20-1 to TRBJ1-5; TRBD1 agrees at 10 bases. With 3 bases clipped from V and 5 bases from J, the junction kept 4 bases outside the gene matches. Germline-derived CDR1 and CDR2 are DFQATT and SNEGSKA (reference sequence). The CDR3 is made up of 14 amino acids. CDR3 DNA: TGCAGTGCTAGTCTTGGGACAGGGGATCAGCCCCAGCATTTT. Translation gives CSASLGTGDQPQHF.

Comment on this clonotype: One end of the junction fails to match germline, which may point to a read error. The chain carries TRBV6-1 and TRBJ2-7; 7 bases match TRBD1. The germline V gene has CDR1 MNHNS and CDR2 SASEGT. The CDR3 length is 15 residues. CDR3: CASSQAAQGTYEQYF. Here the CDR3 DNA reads TGTGCCAGCAGTCAAGCAGCACAGGGGACCTACGAGCAGTACTTC.

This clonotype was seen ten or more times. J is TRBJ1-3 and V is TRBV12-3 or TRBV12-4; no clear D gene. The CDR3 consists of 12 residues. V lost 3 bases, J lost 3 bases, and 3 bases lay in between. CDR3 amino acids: CASSLVGNTIYF. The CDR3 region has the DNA TGTGCCAGCAGTTTGGTTGGAAACACCATATATTTT.

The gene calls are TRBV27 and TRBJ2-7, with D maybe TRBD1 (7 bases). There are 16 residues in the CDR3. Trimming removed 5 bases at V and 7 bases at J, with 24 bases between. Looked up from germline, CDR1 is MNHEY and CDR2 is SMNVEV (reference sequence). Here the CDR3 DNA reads TGTGCCAGCAGTCCCCAGGGGGGAGCGGCCTATAGGGAGCAGTACTTC. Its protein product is CASSPQGGAAYREQYF.

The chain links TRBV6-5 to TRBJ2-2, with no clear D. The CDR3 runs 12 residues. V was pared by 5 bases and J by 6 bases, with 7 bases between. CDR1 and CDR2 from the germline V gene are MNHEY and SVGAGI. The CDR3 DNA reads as TGTGCCAGCAGTGTTGGGGCCGGGGAGCTGTTTTTT. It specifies CASSVGAGELFF.

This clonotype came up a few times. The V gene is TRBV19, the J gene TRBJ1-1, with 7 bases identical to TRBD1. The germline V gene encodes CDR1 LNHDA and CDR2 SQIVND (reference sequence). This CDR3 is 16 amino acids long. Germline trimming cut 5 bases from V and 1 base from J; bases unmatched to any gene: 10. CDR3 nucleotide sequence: TGTGCCAGTAGTCCCCGGGAAGGGGGCAAGAACACTGAAGCTTTCTTT. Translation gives CASSPREGGKNTEAFF.

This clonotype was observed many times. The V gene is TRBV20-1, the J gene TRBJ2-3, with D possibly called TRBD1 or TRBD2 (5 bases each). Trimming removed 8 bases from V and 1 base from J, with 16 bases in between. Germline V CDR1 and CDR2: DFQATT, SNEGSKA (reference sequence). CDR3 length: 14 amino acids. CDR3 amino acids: CSSNRDAGTDTQYF. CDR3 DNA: TGCAGTTCGAACCGGGACGCAGGCACAGATACGCAGTATTTT.

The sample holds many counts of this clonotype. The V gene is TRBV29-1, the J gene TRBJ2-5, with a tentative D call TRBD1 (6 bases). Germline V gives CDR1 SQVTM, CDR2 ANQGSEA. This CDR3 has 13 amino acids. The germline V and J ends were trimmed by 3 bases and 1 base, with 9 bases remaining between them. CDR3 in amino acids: CSVDRGSQETQYF. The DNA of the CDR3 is TGCAGCGTTGATAGGGGGTCCCAAGAGACCCAGTACTTC.

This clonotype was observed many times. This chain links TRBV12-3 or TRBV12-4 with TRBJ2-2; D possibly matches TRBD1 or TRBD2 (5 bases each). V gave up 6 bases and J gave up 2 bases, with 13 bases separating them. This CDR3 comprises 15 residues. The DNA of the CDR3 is TGTGCCAGCAGCAACGGGACCTCAAACACCGGGGAGCTGTTTTTT. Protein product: CASSNGTSNTGELFF.

The CDR3 coding sequence is TGTGCCACCAAGACTTCAAGACTAGGGGAAGCTTTCTTT. As protein: CATKTSRLGEAFF. The chain employs TRBV12-3 or TRBV12-4 and TRBJ1-1; D remains ambiguous. This CDR3 is built from 13 residues. Trimming left V 10 bases short and J 8 bases short, with 20 bases between.

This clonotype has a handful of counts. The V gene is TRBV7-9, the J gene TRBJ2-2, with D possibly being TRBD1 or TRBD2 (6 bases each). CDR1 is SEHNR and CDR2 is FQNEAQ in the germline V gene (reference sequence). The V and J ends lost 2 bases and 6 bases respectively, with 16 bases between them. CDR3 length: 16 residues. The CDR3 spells CASSLPRWGASGELFF. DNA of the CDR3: TGTGCCAGCAGCTTACCGCGGTGGGGGGCGTCCGGGGAGCTGTTTTTT.

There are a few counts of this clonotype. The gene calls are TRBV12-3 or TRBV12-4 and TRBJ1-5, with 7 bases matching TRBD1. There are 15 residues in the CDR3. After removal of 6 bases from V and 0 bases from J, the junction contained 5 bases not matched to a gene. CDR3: CASSRDRNSNQPQHF. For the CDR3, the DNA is TGTGCCAGCAGCAGGGACAGAAATAGCAATCAGCCCCAGCATTTT.

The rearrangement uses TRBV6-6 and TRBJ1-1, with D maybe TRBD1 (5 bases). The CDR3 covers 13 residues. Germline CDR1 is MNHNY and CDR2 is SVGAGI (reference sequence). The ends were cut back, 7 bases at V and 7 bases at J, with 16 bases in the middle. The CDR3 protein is CASNPGTDVEAFF. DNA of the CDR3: TGTGCCAGCAACCCCGGGACGGATGTTGAAGCTTTCTTT.

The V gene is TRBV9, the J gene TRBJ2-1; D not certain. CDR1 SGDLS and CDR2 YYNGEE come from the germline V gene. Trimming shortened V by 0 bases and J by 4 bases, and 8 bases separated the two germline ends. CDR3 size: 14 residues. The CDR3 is CASSVAQQYNEQFF. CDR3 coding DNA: TGTGCCAGCAGCGTAGCTCAACAATACAATGAGCAGTTCTTC.

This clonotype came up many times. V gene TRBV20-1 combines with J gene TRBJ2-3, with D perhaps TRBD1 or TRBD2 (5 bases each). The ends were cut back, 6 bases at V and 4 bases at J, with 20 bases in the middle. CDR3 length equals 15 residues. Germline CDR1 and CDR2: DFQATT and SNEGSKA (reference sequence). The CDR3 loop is CSARKAGTRADTQYF. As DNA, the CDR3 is TGCAGTGCCCGCAAGGCAGGGACCCGGGCAGATACGCAGTATTTT.

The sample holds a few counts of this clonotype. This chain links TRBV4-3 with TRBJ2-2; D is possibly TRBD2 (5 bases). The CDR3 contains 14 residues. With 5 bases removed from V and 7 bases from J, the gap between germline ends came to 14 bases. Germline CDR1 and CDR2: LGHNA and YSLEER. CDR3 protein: CASSYFIGGGELFF. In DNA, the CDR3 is TGCGCCAGCAGCTATTTTATCGGAGGCGGGGAGCTGTTTTTT.

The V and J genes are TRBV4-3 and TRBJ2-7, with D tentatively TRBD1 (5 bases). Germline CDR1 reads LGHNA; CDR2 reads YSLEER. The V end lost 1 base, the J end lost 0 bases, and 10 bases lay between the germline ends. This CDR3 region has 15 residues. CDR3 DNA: TGCGCCAGCAGCCAAGTGTCCCAGGGCTCCTACGAGCAGTACTTC. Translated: CASSQVSQGSYEQYF.

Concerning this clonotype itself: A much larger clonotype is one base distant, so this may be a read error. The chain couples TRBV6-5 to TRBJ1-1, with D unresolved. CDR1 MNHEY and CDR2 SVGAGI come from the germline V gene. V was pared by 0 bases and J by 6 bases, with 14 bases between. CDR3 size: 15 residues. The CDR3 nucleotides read TGTGCCAGCAGTTACTCGACTTTTGGGAGTCCTGAAGCTTTCTTT. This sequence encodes CASSYSTFGSPEAFF.

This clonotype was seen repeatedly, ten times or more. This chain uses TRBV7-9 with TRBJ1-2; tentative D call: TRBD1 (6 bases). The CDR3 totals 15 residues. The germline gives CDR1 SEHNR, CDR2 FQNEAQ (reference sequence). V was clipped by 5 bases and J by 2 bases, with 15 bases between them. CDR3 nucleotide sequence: TGTGCCAGCAGCCCTTGGGCGGGGGCAAACTATGGCTACACCTTC. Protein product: CASSPWAGANYGYTF.

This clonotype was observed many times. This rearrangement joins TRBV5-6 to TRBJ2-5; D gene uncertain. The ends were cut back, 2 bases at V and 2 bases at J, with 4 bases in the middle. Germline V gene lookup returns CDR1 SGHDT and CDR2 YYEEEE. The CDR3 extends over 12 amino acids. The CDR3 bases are TGTGCCAGCAGCTTCCCTCAAGAGACCCAGTACTTC. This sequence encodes CASSFPQETQYF.

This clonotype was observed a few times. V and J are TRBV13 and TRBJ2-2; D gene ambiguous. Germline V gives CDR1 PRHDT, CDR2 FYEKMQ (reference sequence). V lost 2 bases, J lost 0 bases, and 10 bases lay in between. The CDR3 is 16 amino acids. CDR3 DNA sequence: TGTGCCAGCAGCTTATGGGCAGTTGCGAACACCGGGGAGCTGTTTTTT. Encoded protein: CASSLWAVANTGELFF.

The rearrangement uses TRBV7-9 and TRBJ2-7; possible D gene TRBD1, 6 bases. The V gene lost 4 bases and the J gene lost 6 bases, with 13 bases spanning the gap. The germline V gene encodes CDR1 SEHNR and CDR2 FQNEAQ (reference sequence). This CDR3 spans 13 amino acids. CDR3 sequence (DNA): TGTGCCAGCAGCTCGCCCAACAGGGCCGAGCAGTACTTC. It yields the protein CASSSPNRAEQYF.

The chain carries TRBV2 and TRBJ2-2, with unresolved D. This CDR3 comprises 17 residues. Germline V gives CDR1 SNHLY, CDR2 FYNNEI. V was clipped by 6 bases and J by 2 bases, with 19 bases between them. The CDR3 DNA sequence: TGTGCCAGCAGGAGGACCATTGTGGGCCTCAACACCGGGGAGCTGTTTTTT. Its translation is CASRRTIVGLNTGELFF.

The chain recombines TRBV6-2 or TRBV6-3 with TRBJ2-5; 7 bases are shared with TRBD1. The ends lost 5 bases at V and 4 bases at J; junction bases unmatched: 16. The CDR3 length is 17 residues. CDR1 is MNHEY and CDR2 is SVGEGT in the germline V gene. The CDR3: CASSPSLGTVRVETQYF. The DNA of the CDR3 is TGTGCCAGCAGTCCTTCTCTAGGGACAGTTCGGGTAGAGACCCAGTACTTC.

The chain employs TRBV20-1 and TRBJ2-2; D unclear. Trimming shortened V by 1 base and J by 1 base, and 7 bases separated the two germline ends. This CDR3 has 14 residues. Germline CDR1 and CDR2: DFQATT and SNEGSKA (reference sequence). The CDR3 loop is CSARGGKNTGELFF. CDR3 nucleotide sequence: TGCAGTGCTAGAGGCGGAAAGAACACCGGGGAGCTGTTTTTT.